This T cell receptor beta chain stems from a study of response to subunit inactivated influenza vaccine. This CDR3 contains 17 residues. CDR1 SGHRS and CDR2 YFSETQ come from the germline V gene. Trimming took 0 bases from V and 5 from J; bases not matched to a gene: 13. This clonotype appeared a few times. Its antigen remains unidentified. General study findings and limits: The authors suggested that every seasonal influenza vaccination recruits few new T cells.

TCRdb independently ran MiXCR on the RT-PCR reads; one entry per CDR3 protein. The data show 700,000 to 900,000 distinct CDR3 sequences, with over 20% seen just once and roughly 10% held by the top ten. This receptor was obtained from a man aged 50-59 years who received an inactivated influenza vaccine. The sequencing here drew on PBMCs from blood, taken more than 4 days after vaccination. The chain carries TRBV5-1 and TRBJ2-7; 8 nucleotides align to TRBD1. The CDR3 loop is CASSLEIYRDRSNEQYF. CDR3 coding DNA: TGCGCCAGCAGCTTGGAAATTTACCGGGACAGGTCCAACGAGCAGTACTTC.